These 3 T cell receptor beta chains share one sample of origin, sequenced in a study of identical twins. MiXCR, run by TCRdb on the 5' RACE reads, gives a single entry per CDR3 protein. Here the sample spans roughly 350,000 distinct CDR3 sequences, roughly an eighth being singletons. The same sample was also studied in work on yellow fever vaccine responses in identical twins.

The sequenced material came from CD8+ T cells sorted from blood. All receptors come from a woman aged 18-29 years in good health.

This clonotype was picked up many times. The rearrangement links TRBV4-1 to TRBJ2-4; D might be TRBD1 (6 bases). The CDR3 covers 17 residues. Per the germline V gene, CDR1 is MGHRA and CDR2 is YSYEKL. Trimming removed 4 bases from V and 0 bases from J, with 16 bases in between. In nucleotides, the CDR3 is TGCGCCAGCAGCCGGCCTCGGGACATCCTAGCCAAAAACATTCAGTACTTC. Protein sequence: CASSRPRDILAKNIQYF.

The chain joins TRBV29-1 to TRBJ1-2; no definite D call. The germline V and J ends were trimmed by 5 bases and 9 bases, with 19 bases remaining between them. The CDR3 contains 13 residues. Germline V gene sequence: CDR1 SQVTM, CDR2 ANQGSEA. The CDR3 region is CSVPSEGSYRYTF. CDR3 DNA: TGCAGCGTTCCGTCTGAGGGTTCCTACCGCTACACCTTC.

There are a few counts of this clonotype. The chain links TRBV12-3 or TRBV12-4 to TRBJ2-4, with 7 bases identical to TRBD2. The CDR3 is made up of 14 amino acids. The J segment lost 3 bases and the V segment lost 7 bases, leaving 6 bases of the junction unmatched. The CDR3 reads CASTLGGSKNIQYF. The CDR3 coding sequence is TGTGCCAGCACCCTGGGAGGGAGCAAAAACATTCAGTACTTC.